This T cell receptor beta chain was identified in a study of blood T cell repertoires in COVID-19. Overall study: The United States, Italy and Spain were the sources of the acute and convalescent COVID-19 samples.

The authors' processing: Amplification of reference gene primers was used by the study to estimate nucleated cell counts. Sequencing was performed with immunoSEQ multiplex PCR; in TCRdb, only in-frame clones are kept and a portion is missing. V and J calls and clone size are given by that table; D and trimming were obtained from the DNA. The sample records 440,000 or so clones, 75% to 90% being singletons. Germline CDR1 reads LGHDT; CDR2 reads YNNKEL (reference sequence). Trimming took 3 bases from V and 3 from J, leaving 11 bases between them. This CDR3 region has 14 residues. Sequencing was performed on peripheral blood. This receptor was identified in a woman aged 40 to 55 with COVID-19, enrolled during active disease. V usage is TRBV3-1 (or the pseudogene TRBV3-2) and J usage is TRBJ2-5; D might be TRBD2 (6 bases). The CDR3 DNA is TGTGCCAGCAGCCACTTGGGACTTGAAGAGACCCAGTACTTC. Its protein product is CASSHLGLEETQYF.